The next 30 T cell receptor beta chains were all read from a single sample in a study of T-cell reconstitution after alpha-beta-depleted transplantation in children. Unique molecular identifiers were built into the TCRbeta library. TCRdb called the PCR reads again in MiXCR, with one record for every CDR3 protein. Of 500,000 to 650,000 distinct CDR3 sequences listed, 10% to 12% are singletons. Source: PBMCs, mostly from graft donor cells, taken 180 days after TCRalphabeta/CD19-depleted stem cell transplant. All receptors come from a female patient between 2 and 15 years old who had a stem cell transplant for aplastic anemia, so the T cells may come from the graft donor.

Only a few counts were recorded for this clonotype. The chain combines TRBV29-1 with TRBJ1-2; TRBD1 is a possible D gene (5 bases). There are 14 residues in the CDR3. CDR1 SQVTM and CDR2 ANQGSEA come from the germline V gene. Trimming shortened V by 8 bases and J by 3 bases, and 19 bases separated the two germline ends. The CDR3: CSSRGTGDDYGYTF. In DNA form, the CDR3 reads TGCAGCTCCCGAGGGACGGGGGATGACTATGGCTACACCTTC.

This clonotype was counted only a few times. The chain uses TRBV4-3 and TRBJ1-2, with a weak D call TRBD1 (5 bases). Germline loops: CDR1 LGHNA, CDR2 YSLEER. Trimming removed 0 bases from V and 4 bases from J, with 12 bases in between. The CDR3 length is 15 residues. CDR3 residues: CASSQDLGRLYGYTF. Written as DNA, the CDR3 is TGCGCCAGCAGCCAAGATTTGGGACGTCTCTATGGCTACACCTTC.

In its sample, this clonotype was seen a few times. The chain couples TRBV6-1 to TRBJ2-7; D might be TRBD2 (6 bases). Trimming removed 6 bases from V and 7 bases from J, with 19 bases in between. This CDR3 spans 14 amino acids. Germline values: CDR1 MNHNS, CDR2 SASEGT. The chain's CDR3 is CASRPTSIWGEQYF. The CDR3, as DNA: TGTGCCAGCAGACCTACTAGCATTTGGGGGGAGCAGTACTTC.

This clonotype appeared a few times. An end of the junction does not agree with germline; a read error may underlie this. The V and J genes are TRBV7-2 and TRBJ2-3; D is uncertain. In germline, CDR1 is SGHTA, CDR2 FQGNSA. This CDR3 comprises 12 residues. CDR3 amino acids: CASNLLSDTQYF. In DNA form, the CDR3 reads TGTGCCAGCAACTTACTCTCGGATACGCAGTATTTT. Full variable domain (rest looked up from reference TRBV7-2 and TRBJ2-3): GAGVSQSPSNKVTEKGKDVELRCDPISGHTALYWYRQSLGQGLEFLIYFQGNSAPDKSGLPSDRFSAERTGGSVSTLTIQRTQQEDSAVYLCASNLLSDTQYFGPGTRLTVL.

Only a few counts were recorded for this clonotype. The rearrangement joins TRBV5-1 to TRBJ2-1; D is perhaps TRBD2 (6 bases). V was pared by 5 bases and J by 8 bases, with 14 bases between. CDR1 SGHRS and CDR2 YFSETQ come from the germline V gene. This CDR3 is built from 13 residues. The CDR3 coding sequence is TGCGCCAGCAGGGAGGGGTGGTGGGATGAGCAGTTCTTC. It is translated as CASREGWWDEQFF.

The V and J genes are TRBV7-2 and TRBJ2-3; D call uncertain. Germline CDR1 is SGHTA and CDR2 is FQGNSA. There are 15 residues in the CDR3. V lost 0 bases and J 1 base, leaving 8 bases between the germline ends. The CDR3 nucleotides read TGTGCCAGCAGCTTAGCCCCGGCCCGCACAGATACGCAGTATTTT. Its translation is CASSLAPARTDTQYF.

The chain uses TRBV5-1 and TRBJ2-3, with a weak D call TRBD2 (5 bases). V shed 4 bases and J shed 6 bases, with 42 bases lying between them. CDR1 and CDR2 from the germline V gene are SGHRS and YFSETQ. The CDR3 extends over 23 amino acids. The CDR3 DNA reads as TGCGCCAGCAGCCTGTCGATAGGACCAACAAGACTACCACGACCCCCGCACGCGGATACGCAGTATTTT. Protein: CASSLSIGPTRLPRPPHADTQYF.

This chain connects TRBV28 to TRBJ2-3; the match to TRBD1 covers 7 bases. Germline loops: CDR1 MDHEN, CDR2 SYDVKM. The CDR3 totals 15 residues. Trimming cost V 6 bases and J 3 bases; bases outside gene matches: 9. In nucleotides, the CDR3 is TGTGCCAGCAGGATCCTCAGGGGGACAACAGATACGCAGTATTTT. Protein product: CASRILRGTTDTQYF.

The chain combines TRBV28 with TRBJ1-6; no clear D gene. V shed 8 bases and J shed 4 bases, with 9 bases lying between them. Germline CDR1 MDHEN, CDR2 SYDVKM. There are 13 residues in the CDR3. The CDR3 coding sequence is TGTGCCAGCTGCACGGCATATAATTCACCCCTCCACTTT. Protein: CASCTAYNSPLHF. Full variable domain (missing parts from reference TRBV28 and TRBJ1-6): DVKVTQSSRYLVKRTGEKVFLECVQDMDHENMFWYRQDPGLGLRLIYFSYDVKMKEKGDIPEGYSVSREKKERFSLILESASTNQTSMYLCASCTAYNSPLHFGNGTRLTVT.

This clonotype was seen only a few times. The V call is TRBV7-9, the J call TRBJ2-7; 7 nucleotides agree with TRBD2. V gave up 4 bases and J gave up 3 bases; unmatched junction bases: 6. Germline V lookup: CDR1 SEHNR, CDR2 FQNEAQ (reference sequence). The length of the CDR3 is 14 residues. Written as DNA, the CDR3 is TGTGCCAGCAGCTACGGGAGGAGAAGCTACGAGCAGTACTTC. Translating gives CASSYGRRSYEQYF.

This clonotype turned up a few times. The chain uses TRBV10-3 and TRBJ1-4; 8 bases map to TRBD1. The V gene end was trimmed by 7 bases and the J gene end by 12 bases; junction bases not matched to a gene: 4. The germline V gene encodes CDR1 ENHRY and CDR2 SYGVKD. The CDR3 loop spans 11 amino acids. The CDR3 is CAINIQGELFF. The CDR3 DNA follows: TGTGCCATCAATATACAGGGGGAACTGTTTTTT.

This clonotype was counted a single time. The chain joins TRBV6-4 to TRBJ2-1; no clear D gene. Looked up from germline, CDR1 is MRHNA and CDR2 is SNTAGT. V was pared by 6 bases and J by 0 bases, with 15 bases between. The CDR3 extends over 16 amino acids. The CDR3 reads CASSRTAYSSYNEQFF. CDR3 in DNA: TGTGCCAGCAGCCGGACGGCATACAGCTCCTACAATGAGCAGTTCTTC.

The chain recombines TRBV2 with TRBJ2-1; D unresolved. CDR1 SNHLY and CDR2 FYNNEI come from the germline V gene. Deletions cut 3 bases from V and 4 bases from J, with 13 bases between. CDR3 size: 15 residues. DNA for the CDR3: TGTGCCAGCAGTGAGGTCTTGGGTAGATACAATGAGCAGTTCTTC. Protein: CASSEVLGRYNEQFF.

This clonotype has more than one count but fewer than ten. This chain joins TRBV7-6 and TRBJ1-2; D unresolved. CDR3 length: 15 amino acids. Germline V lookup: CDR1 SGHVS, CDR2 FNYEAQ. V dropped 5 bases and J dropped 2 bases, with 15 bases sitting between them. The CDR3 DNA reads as TGTGCCAGCAGCCTCTGGACTCGCAGGAACTATGGCTACACCTTC. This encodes CASSLWTRRNYGYTF.

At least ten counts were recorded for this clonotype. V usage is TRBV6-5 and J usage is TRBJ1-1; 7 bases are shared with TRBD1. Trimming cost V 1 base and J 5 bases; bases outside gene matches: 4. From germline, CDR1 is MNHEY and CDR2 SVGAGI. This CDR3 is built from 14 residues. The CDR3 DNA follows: TGTGCCAGCAGTTACTTAGGGGGCCCAACTGAAGCTTTCTTT. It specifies CASSYLGGPTEAFF.

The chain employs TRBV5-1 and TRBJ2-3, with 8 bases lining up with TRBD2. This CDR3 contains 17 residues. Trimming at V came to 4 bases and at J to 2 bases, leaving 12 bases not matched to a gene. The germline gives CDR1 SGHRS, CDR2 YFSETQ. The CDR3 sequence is CASSPGGASGYTDTQYF. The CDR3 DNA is TGCGCCAGCAGCCCCGGGGGGGCTAGCGGGTACACAGATACGCAGTATTTT.

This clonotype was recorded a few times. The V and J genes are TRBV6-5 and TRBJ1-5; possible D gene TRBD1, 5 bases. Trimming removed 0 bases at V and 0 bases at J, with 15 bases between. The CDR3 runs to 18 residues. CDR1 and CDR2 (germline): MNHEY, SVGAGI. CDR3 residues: CASSYSSRGGYSNQPQHF. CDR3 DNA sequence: TGTGCCAGCAGTTACTCGAGTAGGGGAGGCTATAGCAATCAGCCCCAGCATTTT.

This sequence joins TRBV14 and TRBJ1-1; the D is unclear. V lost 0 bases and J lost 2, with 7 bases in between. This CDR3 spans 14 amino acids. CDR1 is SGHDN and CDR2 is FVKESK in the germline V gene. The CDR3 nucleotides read TGTGCCAGCAGCCAAGAGTACTTAAACACTGAAGCTTTCTTT. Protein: CASSQEYLNTEAFF.

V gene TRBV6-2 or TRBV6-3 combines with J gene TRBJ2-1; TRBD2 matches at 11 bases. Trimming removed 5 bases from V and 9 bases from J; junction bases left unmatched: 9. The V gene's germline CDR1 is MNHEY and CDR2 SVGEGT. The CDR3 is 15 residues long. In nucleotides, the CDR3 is TGTGCCAGCAGTATTACTAGCGGGAGTGTTTTTGAGCAGTTCTTC. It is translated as CASSITSGSVFEQFF.

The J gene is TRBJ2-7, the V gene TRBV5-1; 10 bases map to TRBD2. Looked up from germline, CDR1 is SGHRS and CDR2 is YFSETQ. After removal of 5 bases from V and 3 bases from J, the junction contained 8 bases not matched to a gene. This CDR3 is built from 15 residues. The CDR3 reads CASRPGLADHYEQYV. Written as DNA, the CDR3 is TGCGCCAGCAGGCCAGGACTAGCGGACCACTACGAGCAGTACGTC.

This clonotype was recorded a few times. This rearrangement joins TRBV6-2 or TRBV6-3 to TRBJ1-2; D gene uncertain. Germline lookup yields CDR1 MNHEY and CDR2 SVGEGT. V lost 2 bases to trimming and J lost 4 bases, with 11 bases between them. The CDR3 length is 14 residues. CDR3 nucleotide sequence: TGTGCCAGCAGTTACGATCGGAAAAGCTATGGCTACACCTTC. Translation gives CASSYDRKSYGYTF.

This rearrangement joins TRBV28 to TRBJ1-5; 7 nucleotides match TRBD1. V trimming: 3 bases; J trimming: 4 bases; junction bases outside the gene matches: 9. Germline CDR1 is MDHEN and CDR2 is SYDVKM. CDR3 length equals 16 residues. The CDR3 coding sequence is TGTGCCAGCAGTTTCTGGGTACAGGGGCCTAATCAGCCCCAGCATTTT. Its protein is CASSFWVQGPNQPQHF.

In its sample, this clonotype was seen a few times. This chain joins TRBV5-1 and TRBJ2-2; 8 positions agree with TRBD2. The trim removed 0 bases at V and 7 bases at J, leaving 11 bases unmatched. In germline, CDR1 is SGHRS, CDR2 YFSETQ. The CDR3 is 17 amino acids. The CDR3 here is CASSLGPSGSIVGELFF. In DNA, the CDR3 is TGCGCCAGCAGCTTGGGGCCAAGCGGGAGTATTGTCGGGGAGCTGTTTTTT.

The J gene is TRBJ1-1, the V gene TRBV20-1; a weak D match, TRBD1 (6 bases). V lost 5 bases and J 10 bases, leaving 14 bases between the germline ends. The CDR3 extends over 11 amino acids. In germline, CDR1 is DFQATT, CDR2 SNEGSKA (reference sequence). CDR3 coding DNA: TGCAGTGCTCCCCGGGGGCCGGGAGCTTTCTTT. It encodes CSAPRGPGAFF.

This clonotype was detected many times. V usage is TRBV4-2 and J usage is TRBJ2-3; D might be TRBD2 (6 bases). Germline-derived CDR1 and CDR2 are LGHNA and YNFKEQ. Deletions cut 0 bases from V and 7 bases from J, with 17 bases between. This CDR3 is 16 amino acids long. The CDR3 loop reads CASSQEKGQGGNTQYF. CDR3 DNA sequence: TGTGCCAGCAGCCAAGAGAAGGGGCAGGGCGGGAATACGCAGTATTTT.

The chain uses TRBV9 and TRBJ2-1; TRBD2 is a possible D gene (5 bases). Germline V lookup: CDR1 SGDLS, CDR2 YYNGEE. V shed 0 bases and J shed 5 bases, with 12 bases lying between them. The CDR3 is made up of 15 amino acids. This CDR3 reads CASSVGGLSHNEQFF. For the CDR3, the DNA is TGTGCCAGCAGCGTAGGTGGACTTTCCCACAATGAGCAGTTCTTC.

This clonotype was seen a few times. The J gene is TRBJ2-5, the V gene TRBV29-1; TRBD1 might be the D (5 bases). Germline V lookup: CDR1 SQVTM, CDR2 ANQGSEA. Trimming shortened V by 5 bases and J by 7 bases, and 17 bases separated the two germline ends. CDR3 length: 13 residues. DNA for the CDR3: TGCAGCGTTCACCTTAGGGGCCAGGGGACCCAGTACTTC. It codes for CSVHLRGQGTQYF.

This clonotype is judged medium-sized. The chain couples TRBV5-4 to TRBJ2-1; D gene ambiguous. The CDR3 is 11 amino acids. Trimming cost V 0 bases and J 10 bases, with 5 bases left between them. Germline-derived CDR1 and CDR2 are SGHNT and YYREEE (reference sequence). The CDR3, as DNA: TGTGCCAGCAGCTTGGAATTCGAGCAGTTCTTC. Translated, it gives CASSLEFEQFF.

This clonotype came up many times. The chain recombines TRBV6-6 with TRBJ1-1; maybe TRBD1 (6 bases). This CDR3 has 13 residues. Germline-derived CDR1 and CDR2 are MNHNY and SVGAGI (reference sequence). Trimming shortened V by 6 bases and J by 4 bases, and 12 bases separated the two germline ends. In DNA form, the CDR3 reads TGTGCCAGCAGCTCTCGGGGGCTCACTGAAGCTTTCTTT. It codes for CASSSRGLTEAFF.

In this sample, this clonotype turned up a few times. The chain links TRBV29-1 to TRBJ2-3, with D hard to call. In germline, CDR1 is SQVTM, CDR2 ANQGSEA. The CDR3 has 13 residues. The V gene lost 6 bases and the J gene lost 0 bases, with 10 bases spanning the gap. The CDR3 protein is CSVILSSTDTQYF. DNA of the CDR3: TGCAGCGTCATACTTTCTAGCACAGATACGCAGTATTTT.